This TCR beta chain stems from a study of metastatic and nonmetastatic thyroid tumors. Original analysis: Built for papillary thyroid cancer, a distant-metastasis classifier drew on CDR3 differences across clinicopathological groups. Via MiXCR, TCRdb re-called the PCR reads. The authors' filters were not applied to this entry. The sample carries 26,000 or so clones, roughly 17% recorded once. Germline V gene data show CDR1 as LGHDT and CDR2 as YNNKEL (reference sequence). This CDR3 is 15 amino acids long. V trimming: 1 base; J trimming: 8 bases; junction bases outside the gene matches: 9. This clone was recorded at least ten times. No patient received treatment before thyroid surgery.

The clonotype comes from a female donor with papillary thyroid cancer or a benign thyroid nodule (not recorded which). Some clones in this sample may be carry-over from other donors' samples. Sequencing was carried out using blood. J is TRBJ1-2 and V is TRBV3-1, with 8 bases fitting TRBD1. CDR3 residues: CASSQAPAQGEGYTF. CDR3 DNA sequence: TGTGCCAGCAGCCAAGCTCCAGCACAGGGGGAAGGCTACACCTTC.